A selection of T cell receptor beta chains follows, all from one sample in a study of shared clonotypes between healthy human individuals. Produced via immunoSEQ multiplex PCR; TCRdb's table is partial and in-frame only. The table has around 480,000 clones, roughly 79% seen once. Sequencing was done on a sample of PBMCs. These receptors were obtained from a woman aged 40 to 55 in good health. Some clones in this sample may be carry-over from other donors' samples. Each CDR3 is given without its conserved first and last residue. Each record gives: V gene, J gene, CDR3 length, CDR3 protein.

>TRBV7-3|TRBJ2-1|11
ASSLGQNNEQF
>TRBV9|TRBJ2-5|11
ASSVGRYETQY
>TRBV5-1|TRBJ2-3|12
ASSLGGPPDTQY
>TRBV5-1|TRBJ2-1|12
ASSSGTSLNEQF
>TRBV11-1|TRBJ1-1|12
ASSSGQQNTEAF
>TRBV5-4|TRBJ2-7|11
ASSLSAWNEQY
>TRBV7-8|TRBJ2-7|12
ASSLGLGSYEQY
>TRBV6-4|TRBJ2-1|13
ASSADRVGYNEQF
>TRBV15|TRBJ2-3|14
ATSRDLGSGSDTQY
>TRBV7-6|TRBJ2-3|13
ASTQGVRSTDTQY
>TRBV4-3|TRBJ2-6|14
ASSQVLSSGANVLT
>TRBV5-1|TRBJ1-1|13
ASSPRTAMYTEAF
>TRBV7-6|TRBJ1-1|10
ASSLRQGEAF
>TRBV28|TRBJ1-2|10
ASSFQRVGYT
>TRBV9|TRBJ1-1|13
ASSPRGQVNTEAF
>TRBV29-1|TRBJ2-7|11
SAMTGETDEQY
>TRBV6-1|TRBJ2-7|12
ASRVAGGPYEQY
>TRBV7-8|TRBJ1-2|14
ASSLAEPGRLGGYT
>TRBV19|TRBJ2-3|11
ASVGPPTDTQY
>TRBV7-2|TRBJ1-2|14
ASSLRSPQNNYGYT
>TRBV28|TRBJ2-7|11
ASTKGGGGEQY
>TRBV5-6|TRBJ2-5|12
ASSSSGREETQY